Listed here are 10 T cell receptor beta chains from one sample, sequenced in a study of response to subunit inactivated influenza vaccine. TCRdb passed the RT-PCR reads through MiXCR, listing each CDR3 protein once. This sample yields fewer than 600,000 distinct CDR3 sequences, of which approximately 7.8% are seen a single time; roughly 13% belongs to the top ten. Sequencing was performed on PBMCs from blood, taken less than 30 months after vaccination. These receptors originate from a man aged 45 to 75 who received an inactivated influenza vaccine.

Many counts were recorded for this clonotype. The V call is TRBV20-1, the J call TRBJ2-3, with 12 bases lining up with TRBD2. CDR3 length: 16 amino acids. CDR1 DFQATT and CDR2 SNEGSKA come from the germline V gene (reference sequence). V was clipped by 6 bases and J by 0 bases; unmatched bases: 7. Here the CDR3 reads CSAGTSGYSSTDTQYF. The CDR3 DNA reads TGCAGTGCGGGGACTAGCGGGTACTCTAGCACAGATACGCAGTATTTT.

There are a few counts of this clonotype. V is TRBV20-1 and J is TRBJ2-3, with 12 bases fitting TRBD1. The length of the CDR3 is 15 residues. The germline CDR1 and CDR2 sequences are DFQATT and SNEGSKA (reference sequence). The J segment lost 4 bases and the V segment lost 4 bases, leaving 6 bases of the junction unmatched. CDR3 region: CSATTGTGGPDTQYF. The CDR3 region has the DNA TGCAGTGCTACTACCGGGACAGGGGGCCCAGATACGCAGTATTTT.

This clonotype was counted between two and nine times. The rearrangement joins TRBV4-3 to TRBJ1-4; D possibly corresponds to TRBD1 (5 bases). CDR3 length: 17 amino acids. Trimming stripped 4 bases from V and 0 bases from J, with 15 bases between. Germline-derived CDR1 and CDR2 are LGHNA and YSLEER. CDR3 coding DNA: TGCGCCAGCAGCCTCCGAGACAGCCTTGCAACTAATGAAAAACTGTTTTTT. Amino acid sequence: CASSLRDSLATNEKLFF.

This clonotype has a handful of counts. The J gene is TRBJ2-7, the V gene TRBV28; the D is unclear. V lost 3 bases and J lost 5, with 11 bases in between. The CDR3 is 13 amino acids. Germline assignment: CDR1 MDHEN and CDR2 SYDVKM. The CDR3 sequence: CASSFLGMHEQYF. As DNA, the CDR3 is TGTGCCAGCAGTTTCCTAGGCATGCACGAGCAGTACTTC.

There are many counts of this clonotype. V is TRBV2 and J is TRBJ2-1; 11 nucleotides agree with TRBD2. With 7 bases clipped from V and 2 bases from J, the junction kept 7 bases outside the gene matches. Germline V lookup: CDR1 SNHLY, CDR2 FYNNEI. This CDR3 contains 16 residues. In DNA form, the CDR3 reads TGTGCCAGCATAGCGGGGGGGACCCCCCCCTACAATGAGCAGTTCTTC. Residues: CASIAGGTPPYNEQFF.

The chain couples TRBV15 to TRBJ2-2, with D possibly being TRBD1 or TRBD2 (5 bases each). Germline CDR1 and CDR2: LNHNV and YYDKDF (reference sequence). Trimming pared 3 bases from V and 0 bases from J, leaving 23 bases between. The CDR3 totals 20 residues. The CDR3 coding sequence is TGTGCCACCAGCAGCCCCCCGGGACGGAAGGGCGCCCCGAACACCGGGGAGCTGTTTTTT. Translation: CATSSPPGRKGAPNTGELFF.

This clonotype showed up just a few times. The J gene is TRBJ2-7, the V gene TRBV10-3; 9 bases agree with TRBD1. Germline CDR1 reads ENHRY; CDR2 reads SYGVKD. Trimming cost V 4 bases and J 3 bases; bases outside gene matches: 4. The CDR3 is 14 amino acids. Here the CDR3 reads CAISATGGSYEQYF. The CDR3 region has the DNA TGTGCCATCAGTGCGACAGGGGGGAGCTACGAGCAGTACTTC.

The rearrangement uses TRBV12-3 or TRBV12-4 and TRBJ1-1; 8 bases match TRBD1. V lost 7 bases to trimming and J lost 4 bases; unmatched junction nucleotides: 8. The CDR3 contains 14 residues. The DNA of the CDR3 is TGTGCCAGCACCATCAGGACAGGGCGCACTGAAGCTTTCTTT. Amino acids: CASTIRTGRTEAFF.

This chain joins TRBV18 and TRBJ2-1, with 9 bases fitting TRBD1. Germline trimming cut 4 bases from V and 4 bases from J; bases unmatched to any gene: 5. CDR3 length: 15 amino acids. Germline lookup yields CDR1 KGHSH and CDR2 LQKENI. The CDR3 here is CASSRQGGQYNEQFF. DNA for the CDR3: TGTGCCAGCTCACGACAGGGGGGGCAATACAATGAGCAGTTCTTC.

The chain is built from TRBV11-2 and TRBJ2-2, with D hard to call. The CDR3 runs to 13 residues. V was trimmed by 5 bases and J by 3 bases, leaving 7 bases between them. The germline V gene has CDR1 SGHAT and CDR2 FQNNGV. CDR3 loop: CASSLSHTGELFF. CDR3 DNA sequence: TGTGCCAGCAGCCTAAGCCACACCGGGGAGCTGTTTTTT.